This TCR beta chain was found in a study of T cell responses to AZD1222 COVID-19 vaccine. Overall study findings and caveats: Spike-specific TCR repertoires showed rising breadth and depth after two AZD1222 doses.

Sequencing used immunoSEQ multiplex PCR; TCRdb keeps in-frame clones, though not all of them. Here the sample spans roughly 130,000 clones, around 94% being singletons. This clone came up a few times. No antigen is known for it. The CDR3 extends over 15 amino acids. Trimming removed 3 bases at V and 5 bases at J, with 16 bases between. Germline loops: CDR1 MGHRA, CDR2 YSYEKL. The specimen was peripheral blood, collected on day 0 of AZD1222 vaccination. This receptor was obtained from an adult in good health. The chain carries TRBV4-1 and TRBJ1-1, with D maybe TRBD1 (6 bases). CDR3 in amino acids: CASSQFRQGKTEAFF. As DNA, the CDR3 is TGCGCCAGCAGCCAGTTTCGCCAGGGGAAGACTGAAGCTTTCTTT.